One and the same sample provided the 7 T cell receptor beta chains below, sequenced in a study of blood T cells in healthy people across ages. It was with a sample-barcoded 5' primer and a J-beta primer mix that a second PCR of roughly 6 to 11 cycles was run. In TCRdb, the 5' RACE reads were re-called with MiXCR into one record per CDR3 protein. The sample shows 1.5 million to 1.9 million distinct CDR3 sequences, approximately 39% of them seen only once. Sequencing input: blood. All receptors derive from a woman between 18 and 30 years old in good health.

V usage is TRBV28 and J usage is TRBJ2-1; 13 bases are a match to TRBD2. V lost 5 bases and J lost 8; bases outside the gene matches: 3. The CDR3 length is 14 residues. The germline CDR1 and CDR2 sequences are MDHEN and SYDVKM. CDR3 sequence reads: CASSGLAGVHEQFF. The CDR3 bases are TGTGCCAGCAGTGGACTAGCGGGAGTCCATGAGCAGTTCTTC. The full variable domain, with the rest looked up from reference TRBV28 and TRBJ2-1, is DVKVTQSSRYLVKRTGEKVFLECVQDMDHENMFWYRQDPGLGLRLIYFSYDVKMKEKGDIPEGYSVSREKKERFSLILESASTNQTSMYLCASSGLAGVHEQFFGPGTRLTVL.

This clonotype was counted only a few times. This chain links TRBV6-5 with TRBJ1-2; no clear D. Trimming pared 4 bases from V and 3 bases from J, leaving 12 bases between. CDR1 and CDR2 (germline): MNHEY, SVGAGI. The CDR3 has 14 amino acids. The CDR3 DNA sequence: TGTGCCAGCAGTTTAAACAGTCACCACTATGGCTACACCTTC. As protein: CASSLNSHHYGYTF.

The table lists this clonotype with many counts. The chain recombines TRBV4-1 with TRBJ2-1; 8 bases are a match to TRBD2. CDR1 MGHRA and CDR2 YSYEKL come from the germline V gene. V was pared by 3 bases and J by 2 bases, with 6 bases of the junction left unmatched. CDR3 length: 16 amino acids. This CDR3 reads CASSHPGRATYNEQFF. CDR3 in DNA: TGCGCCAGCAGCCATCCCGGGAGGGCCACCTACAATGAGCAGTTCTTC.

The V call is TRBV18, the J call TRBJ1-2; no reliable D call. The CDR3 has 14 residues. Germline V gene sequence: CDR1 KGHSH, CDR2 LQKENI. V was cut by 8 bases and J by 6 bases, with 19 bases left in between. The CDR3 reads CASGEYHSLDGYTF. In DNA form, the CDR3 reads TGTGCCAGCGGAGAATACCACTCCCTAGATGGCTACACCTTC.

Worth noting for this clonotype: Since a much larger clone is just one base distant, this may be a read error. The genes are TRBV25-1 and TRBJ1-2; 9 bases match TRBD1. This CDR3 is 15 amino acids long. CDR1 and CDR2 (germline): MGHDK, SYGVNS. CDR3 sequence: CASSESGGQGYGYAF. In DNA form, the CDR3 reads TGTGCCAGCAGTGAGAGTGGGGGACAGGGATATGGCTACGCCTTC.

The chain combines TRBV7-2 with TRBJ2-3, with 7 bases aligning to TRBD2. Germline loops: CDR1 SGHTA, CDR2 FQGNSA. The CDR3 spans 15 residues. V dropped 5 bases and J dropped 5; count of bases not matched to a gene: 10. The CDR3 region is CASSTDIGEGDTQYF. The DNA of the CDR3 is TGTGCCAGCAGCACGGACATCGGGGAGGGAGATACGCAGTATTTT.

The rearrangement joins TRBV20-1 to TRBJ2-7, with D uncertain. The germline gives CDR1 DFQATT, CDR2 SNEGSKA (reference sequence). V shed 5 bases and J shed 2 bases, with 19 bases lying between them. CDR3 length: 15 amino acids. The CDR3 loop reads CSAPNKEISPYEQYF. CDR3 DNA sequence: TGCAGTGCTCCCAACAAGGAAATCTCCCCCTACGAGCAGTACTTC.